The sequence of this T cell receptor (beta chain) was determined in a study of CD8 T cells in Susac syndrome (dated by TCRdb to about 2019). Broadly, across the study: Of the Susac syndrome patients who were sequenced, eight were in clinical remission while five or six had clinically active disease. The clonality of the CD8+ T cell repertoire was compared across approximately 11 healthy donors, some 14 Susac syndrome patients and under 17 multiple sclerosis patients. Susac syndrome patients were therapy-naive, on corticosteroids (some also receiving IVIg), or on IVIg alone at blood withdrawal. Repertoire sequencing was used to test whether CD8+ T cell activation and differentiation in Susac syndrome was antigen driven.

RNA was extracted using the RNeasy kit, and about 0.5 to 1 ug of the RNA was reverse transcribed with random hexamers. The immunoSEQ multiplex PCR assay, which covers 54 Vbeta and 13 Jbeta segments, was used to amplify TCR beta CDR3 regions. Bias from PCR amplification was corrected by using a synthetic template baseline for primer optimization and for computational correction. The study's processing was this. Reads were annotated to V, D and J genes per IMGT and analyzed with immunoSEQ Analyzer, keeping only productive sequences. To calculate clonality, Shannon entropy was normalized by log2 of the number of productive unique sequences and then subtracted from one. Public and private clones were assessed among the 100 most prevalent clones of each patient and control. Clones were defined as Susac-specific if absent from the healthy and MS cohorts, from around 1,100 published viral clones and from other ImmuneACCESS disease sequences. TCRdb passed the public sequencing reads through fastp at Q25 and MiXCR, retaining productive beta sequences. Rows matching on CDR3 protein sequence are summarized as one entry with the most common DNA and genes. V and J calls and clone size were set by TCRdb, not the authors. The sample profile shows about 90,000 distinct CDR3 sequences; 96% of them were found once. 0.62% of the sample rests with the top ten.

Overall results and qualifications from the work: CD8+ repertoires in Susac syndrome showed clonal expansion, which was highest in CD8+ TEMRA cells and was greater in clinically active patients than in remitting patients. The number of individuals in the TCR sequencing and HLA analysis was recognized as being relatively small. Around 15 Susac-specific public clones were identified in the total CD8+ repertoire, and several Susac-specific public clones were identified in the CD8+ TEMRA repertoire.

V drops 5 bases and J drops 3 bases, leaving 13 bases in between. CDR1 and CDR2, per the germline V gene (reference sequence), are MNHEY and SMNVEV. The CDR3 holds 14 amino acids from the cysteine to the phenylalanine. Only the CDR3 region is kept as DNA, spanning 42 bases read in frame from base 1. Peripheral blood CD8+ and CD4+ T cells from healthy donors, Susac syndrome patients and multiple sclerosis patients were profiled by high-throughput TCR beta sequencing. The Susac syndrome patients fulfilled recently defined diagnostic criteria for either definite or probable disease. Bulk CD8+ and CD4+ T cells were purified magnetically by negative isolation, whereas CD8+ TEMRA cells were enriched by FACS. Blood was collected in EDTA tubes and processed within 24 hours, with PBMCs isolated through density gradient centrifugation. PBMCs intended for TCR sequencing were frozen in liquid nitrogen and were later thawed in a 37 degrees C water bath. The sorted or isolated CD4+, CD8+ and CD8+ TEMRA cells reached a purity of at least 90%.

Note on this clonotype: The target of this receptor is not known. One base away there is no much larger clone; base qualities are not given.

Sequenced input: CD8+ T cells from PBMCs. This TCR was recovered from a human donor with Susac syndrome. The V and J segments used are TRBV27 and TRBJ1-1, with the D gene not confidently named. The CDR3 protein: CASSPPAGDTEAFF. The DNA sequence is TGTGCCAGCAGTCCCCCCGCCGGAGACACTGAAGCTTTCTTT.